Only one count was recorded for the clone carrying this TCR beta chain. The sample comes from a study of blood T cell repertoires in COVID-19. Whole-study context: Whether acute or convalescent, the COVID-19 samples came from the United States, Italy and Spain. The analysed material was cDNA or gDNA that came from T cells, B-cell-depleted T cells, or PBMCs.

Authors' data handling: Reference gene primer amplification in the assay estimated nucleated cell counts. TCRdb's copy holds only in-frame clones and misses some; the assay was immunoSEQ multiplex PCR. V, J and clone size are taken as reported in that table, and D and trimming were inferred from the DNA itself. The sample records 150,000 to 170,000 clones, over 65% being singletons. Germline V gene sequence: CDR1 MDHEN, CDR2 SYDVKM. There are 15 residues in the CDR3. With 4 bases removed from V and 9 bases from J, the gap between germline ends came to 19 bases. This receptor was taken from an elderly man with acute or convalescent COVID-19. Sequencing used peripheral blood. The chain joins TRBV28 to TRBJ1-3; D not resolved. Here the CDR3 DNA reads TGTGCCAGCAGTTCTTCCGGGATATTCTTTTCCACCATATATTTT. Amino acids: CASSSSGIFFSTIYF.